These 15 T cell receptor beta chains came from one sample sequenced in a study of T-cell memory formation after mild COVID-19. TCRdb re-derived calls from the 5' RACE reads in MiXCR, one entry per CDR3 protein. The sample shows 300,000 to 350,000 distinct CDR3 sequences, approximately 19% of them seen only once. The sample consisted of PBMCs or a T cell subset sorted from them (not recorded which). These TCRs come from a man between 18 and 29 years old who had mild COVID-19 (a few samples of this study predate the infection). Cell type and time point are not known.

This clonotype has at least ten counts. The rearrangement joins TRBV29-1 to TRBJ2-5; no firm D call. In germline, CDR1 is SQVTM, CDR2 ANQGSEA. Trimming shortened V by 3 bases and J by 5 bases, and 10 bases separated the two germline ends. The CDR3 consists of 12 residues. The CDR3 coding sequence is TGCAGCGTTGACCCACTCCAGGAGACCCAGTACTTC. Translation: CSVDPLQETQYF.

This clonotype turned up a few times. The chain carries TRBV3-1 and TRBJ2-1; 10 positions agree with TRBD2. Looked up from germline, CDR1 is LGHDT and CDR2 is YNNKEL (reference sequence). The length of the CDR3 is 18 residues. The junction had 16 bases not matched to a gene; V was cut back by 8 bases and J by 3 bases. The CDR3 region has the DNA TGTGCCAGCTCCCTCGGACTAGCGGATTTTTCCTACTACAATGAGCAGTTCTTC. Its protein product is CASSLGLADFSYYNEQFF.

J is TRBJ2-1 and V is TRBV7-2; TRBD2 matches 14 bases. The V gene end was trimmed by 5 bases and the J gene end by 14 bases; junction bases not matched to a gene: 5. The CDR3 is 13 amino acids. From germline, CDR1 is SGHTA and CDR2 FQGNSA. The DNA of the CDR3 is TGTGCCAGCAGCGACGGACTAGCGGGGGGAAAGTTCTTC. Translated, it gives CASSDGLAGGKFF. Full variable domain (remainder filled in from reference TRBV7-2 and TRBJ2-1): GAGVSQSPSNKVTEKGKDVELRCDPISGHTALYWYRQSLGQGLEFLIYFQGNSAPDKSGLPSDRFSAERTGGSVSTLTIQRTQQEDSAVYLCASSDGLAGGKFFGPGTRLTVL.

This clonotype was recorded a few times. The chain is built from TRBV12-3 or TRBV12-4 and TRBJ2-5, with D unclear. This CDR3 is built from 13 residues. Trimming stripped 3 bases from V and 5 bases from J, with 10 bases between. CDR3 in amino acids: CASSFTQRETQYF. Here the CDR3 DNA reads TGTGCCAGCAGTTTTACCCAAAGGGAGACCCAGTACTTC.

The J gene is TRBJ2-1, the V gene TRBV7-2; the match to TRBD2 covers 14 bases. The CDR3 has 17 residues. Trimming took 5 bases from V and 4 from J; bases not matched to a gene: 7. Per the germline V gene, CDR1 is SGHTA and CDR2 is FQGNSA. The CDR3 DNA sequence: TGTGCCAGCAGCACCAGGACTAGCGGGGGGCTGTACAATGAGCAGTTCTTC. Translation: CASSTRTSGGLYNEQFF.

In its sample, this clonotype was seen a few times. The gene calls are TRBV5-1 and TRBJ2-7; D uncertain. V was trimmed by 2 bases and J by 0 bases, leaving 6 bases between them. Germline CDR1 reads SGHRS; CDR2 reads YFSETQ. The CDR3 extends over 13 amino acids. The CDR3 sequence is CASSFHSSYEQYV. The CDR3 region has the DNA TGCGCCAGCAGCTTTCACAGCTCCTACGAGCAGTACGTC.

As for this clonotype: Germline is not matched at one junction end, which may reflect a read error. The genes are TRBV12-3 or TRBV12-4 and TRBJ2-6; D is ambiguous. The CDR3 has 16 residues. DNA for the CDR3: TGTGCCAGCAGTTTGAGCAGGTCCTCTAGGGCCAACGTCCTGACTTTC. Protein sequence: CASSLSRSSRANVLTF.

This clonotype was picked up one time. The chain links TRBV27 to TRBJ1-2, with 11 bases fitting TRBD1. CDR3 length: 14 amino acids. CDR1 and CDR2 from the germline V gene are MNHEY and SMNVEV (reference sequence). V lost 6 bases, J lost 3 bases, and 3 bases stayed unmatched. In DNA form, the CDR3 reads TGTGCCAGCAGACGGACAGGGGGCGACTATGGCTACACCTTC. Translation gives CASRRTGGDYGYTF.

This clonotype came up a few times. This chain links TRBV15 with TRBJ1-1; maybe TRBD1 (5 bases). With 7 bases removed from V and 4 bases from J, the gap between germline ends came to 16 bases. The CDR3 runs to 14 residues. CDR1 is LNHNV and CDR2 is YYDKDF in the germline V gene (reference sequence). CDR3 region: CATTPRASSTEAFF. For the CDR3, the DNA is TGTGCCACCACCCCCAGGGCTTCGAGCACTGAAGCTTTCTTT.

This clonotype has more than one count but fewer than ten. V usage is TRBV11-2 and J usage is TRBJ2-7; 7 nucleotides align to TRBD1. CDR3 length: 14 amino acids. V was pared by 4 bases and J by 0 bases, with 3 bases of the junction left unmatched. From germline, CDR1 is SGHAT and CDR2 FQNNGV. CDR3 DNA sequence: TGTGCCAGCAGCTACCGGGACAGCTCCTACGAGCAGTACGTC. This translates into CASSYRDSSYEQYV.

This clonotype was counted only a few times. The chain is built from TRBV12-5 and TRBJ2-7; D not certain. This CDR3 region has 10 residues. Germline values: CDR1 LGHNT, CDR2 FRNRAP. V was pared by 7 bases and J by 6 bases, with 7 bases between. The CDR3 spells CASDPCEQYV. The DNA of the CDR3 is TGTGCTAGTGACCCCTGCGAGCAGTACGTC.

V is TRBV28 and J is TRBJ2-1, with 9 positions matching TRBD2. V was clipped by 3 bases and J by 5 bases; unmatched bases: 11. Germline CDR1 reads MDHEN; CDR2 reads SYDVKM. The CDR3 loop spans 17 amino acids. The CDR3 protein is CASSFLAGRVSHNEQFF. The CDR3 bases are TGTGCCAGCAGTTTCCTAGCGGGGCGGGTTTCGCACAATGAGCAGTTCTTC.

This chain links TRBV12-3 or TRBV12-4 with TRBJ2-3; 10 bases match TRBD2. This CDR3 has 13 amino acids. The V segment lost 6 bases and the J segment 5 bases; nucleotides outside the gene matches: 2. The CDR3 nucleotides are TGTGCCAGCAGAACTAGCGGGGTAGATACGCAGTATTTT. Encoded protein: CASRTSGVDTQYF.

This chain links TRBV29-1 with TRBJ1-1; TRBD1 might be the D (6 bases). CDR1 is SQVTM, CDR2 ANQGSEA, per germline. CDR3 length equals 15 residues. Trimming took 4 bases from V and 6 from J, leaving 21 bases between them. The CDR3 protein is CSVGEDSVTPPEAFF. The CDR3 DNA reads as TGCAGCGTTGGGGAGGACAGCGTTACACCCCCTGAAGCTTTCTTT.

J is TRBJ2-5 and V is TRBV7-9; no reliable D call. V lost 5 bases and J lost 1, with 20 bases in between. CDR3 length: 17 amino acids. Germline V gives CDR1 SEHNR, CDR2 FQNEAQ (reference sequence). CDR3 loop: CASSPRHHTDPQETQYF. In nucleotides, the CDR3 is TGTGCCAGCAGCCCTCGGCACCACACGGACCCCCAAGAGACCCAGTACTTC. The whole variable domain, filled in from reference TRBV7-9 and TRBJ2-5, reads DTGVSQNPRHKITKRGQNVTFRCDPISEHNRLYWYRQTLGQGPEFLTYFQNEAQLEKSRLLSDRFSAERPKGSFSTLEIQRTEQGDSAMYLCASSPRHHTDPQETQYFGPGTRLLVL.